Below are 17 T cell receptor beta chains sequenced from a single sample in a study of post-analysis software for immune sequencing data (dated by TCRdb to between 2015 and 2016). The paper as a whole reports these results and caveats: Patients showed significantly higher frequencies than controls for roughly five TRBV segments, among them TRBV5-6, TRBV5-1 and TRBV20-1.

Libraries were constructed by PCR. The sequencer was an Illumina HiSeq 2500. To reduce PCR and sequencing biases, unique molecular identifiers were incorporated into the TCR beta cDNA libraries. TCRdb reanalyzed the raw reads on its own, using fastp at Q25 for trimming and MiXCR for clone calling, and kept in-frame beta chains. Each record represents a unique CDR3 protein, reported with the most common genes and DNA among its rows. This sample has about 770,000 distinct CDR3 sequences in its table, and around 46% of those were observed once. The ten largest account for roughly 4.9% of the sample. Their antigen targets remain unknown. Sequenced input: blood. The receptors derive from a girl aged 5-17 years with multiple sclerosis.

This clonotype occurred a few times. V gene TRBV20-1 combines with J gene TRBJ2-7, with TRBD2 as a possible D gene (6 bases). Germline V CDR1 and CDR2: DFQATT, SNEGSKA (reference sequence). The length of the CDR3 is 13 residues. V lost 1 base to trimming and J lost 2 bases, with 9 bases between them. CDR3 sequence reads: CSARVSGTYEQYF. The CDR3 DNA follows: TGCAGTGCTAGAGTTAGCGGTACCTACGAGCAGTACTTC.

The chain carries TRBV20-1 and TRBJ2-5; TRBD2 matches 7 bases. CDR3 size: 15 residues. Germline V lookup: CDR1 DFQATT, CDR2 SNEGSKA (reference sequence). The V and J ends lost 3 bases and 4 bases, in that order; junction bases with no gene match: 11. The CDR3 bases are TGCAGTGCTAGTGGCTTGGCAGGGAGGGGAGAGACCCAGTACTTC. Its translation: CSASGLAGRGETQYF.

The gene calls are TRBV7-9 and TRBJ1-2, with D perhaps matching TRBD1 (6 bases). V was shortened by 1 base and J by 1 base, with 13 bases between the two germline ends. There are 16 residues in the CDR3. Germline V lookup: CDR1 SEHNR, CDR2 FQNEAQ (reference sequence). The CDR3 loop reads CASSLGDTSLNYGYTF. The CDR3 DNA reads TGTGCCAGCAGCTTAGGGGACACTTCTCTTAACTATGGCTACACCTTC.

V gene TRBV7-2 combines with J gene TRBJ2-1; 11 bases map to TRBD2. Germline V gives CDR1 SGHTA, CDR2 FQGNSA. The CDR3 is 13 residues long. J lost 15 bases, V lost 6 bases, and 10 bases had no gene match. The chain's CDR3 is CASSPGGLADRFF. The CDR3 coding sequence is TGTGCCAGCAGTCCCGGGGGACTAGCGGACCGGTTCTTC.

This sequence joins TRBV6-5 and TRBJ2-5, with 7 bases aligning to TRBD1. V was pared by 6 bases and J by 5 bases, with 0 bases of the junction left unmatched. This CDR3 has 11 amino acids. CDR1 MNHEY and CDR2 SVGAGI come from the germline V gene. CDR3 sequence (DNA): TGTGCCAGCAGACAGGGGGAGACCCAGTACTTC. Protein product: CASRQGETQYF.

In its sample, this clonotype was seen a few times. The chain couples TRBV11-2 to TRBJ2-1; 15 bases are shared with TRBD2. This CDR3 comprises 15 residues. Trimming removed 5 bases from V and 10 bases from J; junction bases left unmatched: 6. The germline V gene has CDR1 SGHAT and CDR2 FQNNGV. The CDR3 here is CASSTGTSGRMEQFF. DNA of the CDR3: TGTGCCAGCAGCACCGGGACTAGCGGGAGGATGGAGCAGTTCTTC. Full variable domain (remainder filled in from reference TRBV11-2 and TRBJ2-1): EAGVAQSPRYKIIEKRQSVAFWCNPISGHATLYWYQQILGQGPKLLIQFQNNGVVDDSQLPKDRFSAERLKGVDSTLKIQPAKLEDSAVYLCASSTGTSGRMEQFFGPGTRLTVL.

The J gene is TRBJ2-7, the V gene TRBV11-2, with 7 bases lining up with TRBD1. Trimming removed 3 bases from V and 4 bases from J; junction bases left unmatched: 6. Germline CDR1 is SGHAT and CDR2 is FQNNGV. This CDR3 is 14 amino acids long. The CDR3 protein is CASSLVDRIYEQYF. DNA for the CDR3: TGTGCCAGCAGCTTGGTGGACAGGATTTACGAGCAGTACTTC.

This chain connects TRBV6-6 to TRBJ1-4; 7 bases map to TRBD1. Germline CDR1 MNHNY, CDR2 SVGAGI (reference sequence). Trimming removed 5 bases from V and 5 bases from J; junction bases left unmatched: 11. This CDR3 has 16 residues. The CDR3, as DNA: TGTGCCAGCAGTCTCCACGACAGGGCTCCCAATGAAAAACTGTTTTTT. Translation: CASSLHDRAPNEKLFF.

The V gene is TRBV25-1, the J gene TRBJ2-1; D uncertain. Germline V gives CDR1 MGHDK, CDR2 SYGVNS. Between the trimmed V and J ends, which lost 1 base and 4 bases, there was a span of 14 bases. This CDR3 spans 16 amino acids. The CDR3 DNA reads as TGTGCCAGCAGTGAATCCTCGGAGTACATATACAATGAGCAGTTCTTC. Translating it yields CASSESSEYIYNEQFF. Using reference TRBV25-1 and TRBJ2-1 for the parts outside the CDR3, the full variable domain is EADIYQTPRYLVIGTGKKITLECSQTMGHDKMYWYQQDPGMELHLIHYSYGVNSTEKGDLSSESTVSRIRTEHFPLTLESARPSHTSQYLCASSESSEYIYNEQFFGPGTRLTVL.

The CDR3 reads CASSLHGNSGRRNEQYF. The CDR3 region has the DNA TGTGCCAGCAGCCTACATGGGAATAGCGGGAGACGGAACGAGCAGTACTTC. The chain has TRBV9 and TRBJ2-5, with TRBD2 matching 9 bases. Gene TRBJ2-7 matches the end of the DNA better, so the J call may be wrong. The CDR3 spans 17 residues. Germline V gene sequence: CDR1 SGDLS, CDR2 YYNGEE.

This clonotype has a handful of counts. V and J are TRBV12-3 or TRBV12-4 and TRBJ2-1; D gene uncertain. The CDR3 is made up of 12 amino acids. V lost 5 bases and J lost 7, with 9 bases in between. The CDR3 DNA reads TGTGCCAGCAGTAACCGGAAAAATGAGCAGTTCTTC. It is translated as CASSNRKNEQFF.

The table lists this clonotype with a count of one. This chain uses TRBV6-5 with TRBJ2-3; 9 positions agree with TRBD2. This CDR3 has 16 residues. V shed 0 bases, J shed 0 bases, and the junction held 1 base outside the gene matches. CDR1 and CDR2 from the germline V gene are MNHEY and SVGAGI. The CDR3 loop is CASSYSLAGSTDTQYF. CDR3 nucleotide sequence: TGTGCCAGCAGTTACTCCCTAGCGGGAAGCACAGATACGCAGTATTTT.

The chain combines TRBV10-3 with TRBJ2-5, with no clear D. CDR3 length: 19 residues. Germline CDR1 and CDR2: ENHRY and SYGVKD. DNA for the CDR3: TGTGACTTCAGTGGTATCAACGCAGAGATGACATCTTATATTGTCTTGGGGTACTTC. This translates into CDFSGINAEMTSYIVLGYF.

The chain has TRBV9 and TRBJ2-2; D is unresolved. Germline V gene sequence: CDR1 SGDLS, CDR2 YYNGEE. V lost 2 bases, J lost 6 bases, and 8 bases lay in between. The CDR3 length is 13 residues. The DNA of the CDR3 is TGTGCCAGCAGCGTCGGAGAGTCCGGGGAGCTGTTTTTT. This gives the protein CASSVGESGELFF.

This chain connects TRBV9 to TRBJ2-1; D not certain. Trimming stripped 0 bases from V and 5 bases from J, with 9 bases between. Germline CDR1 SGDLS, CDR2 YYNGEE. This CDR3 region has 14 residues. The CDR3 loop is CASSVEGNHNEQFF. The DNA for the CDR3 is TGTGCCAGCAGCGTAGAAGGGAATCACAATGAGCAGTTCTTC.

The CDR3 DNA follows: TGTGCCAGCAGCTTACGGGGACTACACTCCTACGAGCGGTACTTC. This translates into CASSLRGLHSYERYF. This chain uses TRBV7-2 with TRBJ2-5, with 7 bases aligning to TRBD2. This CDR3 is built from 15 residues. Per germline, CDR1 SGHTA and CDR2 FQGNSA. J gave up 13 bases and V 2 bases, and 16 bases lay outside the gene matches.

The chain recombines TRBV7-3 with TRBJ2-1; D might be TRBD2 (6 bases). Trimming shortened V by 4 bases and J by 7 bases, and 20 bases separated the two germline ends. Germline CDR1 reads SGHTA; CDR2 reads FQGTGA. This CDR3 spans 16 amino acids. The CDR3 spells CASSSYFTGAENEQFF. The CDR3 bases are TGTGCCAGCAGCTCCTACTTCACGGGAGCTGAGAATGAGCAGTTCTTC. Full variable domain (rest looked up from reference TRBV7-3 and TRBJ2-1): GAGVSQTPSNKVTEKGKYVELRCDPISGHTALYWYRQSLGQGPEFLIYFQGTGAADDSGLPNDRFFAVRPEGSVSTLKIQRTERGDSAVYLCASSSYFTGAENEQFFGPGTRLTVL.